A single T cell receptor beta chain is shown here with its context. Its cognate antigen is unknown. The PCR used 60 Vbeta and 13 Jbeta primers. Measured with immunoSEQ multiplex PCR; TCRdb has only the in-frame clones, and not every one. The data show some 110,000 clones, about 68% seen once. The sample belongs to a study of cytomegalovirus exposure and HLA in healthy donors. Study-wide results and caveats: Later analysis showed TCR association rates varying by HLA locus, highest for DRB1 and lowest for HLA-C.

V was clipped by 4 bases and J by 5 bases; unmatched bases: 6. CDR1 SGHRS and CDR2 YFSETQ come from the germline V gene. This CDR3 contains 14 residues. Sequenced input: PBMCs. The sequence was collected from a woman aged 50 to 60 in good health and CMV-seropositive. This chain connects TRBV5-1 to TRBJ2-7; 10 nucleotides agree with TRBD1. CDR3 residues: CASSRDRGSNEQYF. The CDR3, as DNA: TGCGCCAGCAGCCGGGACAGGGGTAGCAACGAGCAGTACTTC.